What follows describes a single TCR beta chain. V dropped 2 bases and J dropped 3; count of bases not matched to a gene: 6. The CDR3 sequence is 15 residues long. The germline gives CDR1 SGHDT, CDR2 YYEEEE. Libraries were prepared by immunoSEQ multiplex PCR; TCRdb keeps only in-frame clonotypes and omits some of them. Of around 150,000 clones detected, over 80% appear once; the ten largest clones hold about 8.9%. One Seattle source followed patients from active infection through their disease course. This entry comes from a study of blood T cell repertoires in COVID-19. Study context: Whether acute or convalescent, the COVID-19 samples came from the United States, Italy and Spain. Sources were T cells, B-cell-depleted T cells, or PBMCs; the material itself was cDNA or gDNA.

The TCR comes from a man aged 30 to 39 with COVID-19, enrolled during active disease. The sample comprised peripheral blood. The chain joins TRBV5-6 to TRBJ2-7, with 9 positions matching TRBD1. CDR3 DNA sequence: TGTGCCAGCAGCTTCCGGGACAGGGACTTCTACGAGCAGTACTTC. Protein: CASSFRDRDFYEQYF.